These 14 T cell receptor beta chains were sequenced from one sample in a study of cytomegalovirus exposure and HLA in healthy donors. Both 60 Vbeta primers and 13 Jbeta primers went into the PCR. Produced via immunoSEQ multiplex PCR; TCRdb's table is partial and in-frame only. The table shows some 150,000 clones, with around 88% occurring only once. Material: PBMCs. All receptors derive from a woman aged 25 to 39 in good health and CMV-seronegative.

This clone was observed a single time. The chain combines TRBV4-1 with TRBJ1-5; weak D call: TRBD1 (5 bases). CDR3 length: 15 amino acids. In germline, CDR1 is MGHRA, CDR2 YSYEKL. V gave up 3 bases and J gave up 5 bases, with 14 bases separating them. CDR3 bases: TGCGCCAGCAGCCAGTGGACCGGGGACTATCAGCCCCAGCATTTT. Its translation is CASSQWTGDYQPQHF.

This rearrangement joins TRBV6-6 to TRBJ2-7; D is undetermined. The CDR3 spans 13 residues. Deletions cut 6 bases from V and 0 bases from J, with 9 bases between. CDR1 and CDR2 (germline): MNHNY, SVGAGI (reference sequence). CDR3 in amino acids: CASSRTTSYEQYF. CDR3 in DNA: TGTGCCAGCAGCCGTACTACCTCCTACGAGCAGTACTTC.

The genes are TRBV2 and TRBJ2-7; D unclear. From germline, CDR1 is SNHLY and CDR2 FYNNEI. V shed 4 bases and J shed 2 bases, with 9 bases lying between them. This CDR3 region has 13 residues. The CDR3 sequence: CASSGAIAYEQYF. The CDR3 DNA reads TGTGCCAGCAGTGGGGCCATAGCCTACGAGCAGTACTTC.

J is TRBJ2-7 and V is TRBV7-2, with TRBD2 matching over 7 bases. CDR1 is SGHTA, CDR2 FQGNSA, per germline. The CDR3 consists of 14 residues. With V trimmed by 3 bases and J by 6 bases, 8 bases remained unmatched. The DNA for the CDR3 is TGTGCCAGCAGCTTCCCGCGGGAGCGCTTCGAGCAGTACTTC. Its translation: CASSFPRERFEQYF.

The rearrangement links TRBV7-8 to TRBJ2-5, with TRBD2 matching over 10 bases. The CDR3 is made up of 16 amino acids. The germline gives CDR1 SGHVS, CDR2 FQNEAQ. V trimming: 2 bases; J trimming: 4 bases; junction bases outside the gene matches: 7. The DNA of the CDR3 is TGTGCCAGCAGCTTAATTGTTAGCGGGAGGCCAGAGACCCAGTACTTC. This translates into CASSLIVSGRPETQYF.

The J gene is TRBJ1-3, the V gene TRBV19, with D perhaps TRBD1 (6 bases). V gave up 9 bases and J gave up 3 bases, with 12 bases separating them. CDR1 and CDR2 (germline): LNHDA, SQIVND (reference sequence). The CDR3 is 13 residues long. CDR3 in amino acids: CASGGASGNTIYF. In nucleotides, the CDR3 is TGTGCCAGCGGGGGGGCCAGTGGAAACACCATATATTTT.

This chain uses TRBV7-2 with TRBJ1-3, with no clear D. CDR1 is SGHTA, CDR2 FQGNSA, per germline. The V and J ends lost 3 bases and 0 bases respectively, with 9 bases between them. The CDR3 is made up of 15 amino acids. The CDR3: CASSLVFGSGNTIYF. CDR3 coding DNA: TGTGCCAGCAGCTTGGTCTTCGGCTCTGGAAACACCATATATTTT.

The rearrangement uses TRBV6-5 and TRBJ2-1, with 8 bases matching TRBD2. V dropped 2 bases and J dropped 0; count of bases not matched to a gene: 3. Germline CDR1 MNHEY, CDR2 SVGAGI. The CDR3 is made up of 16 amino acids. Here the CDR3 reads CASSYGLAGSYNEQFF. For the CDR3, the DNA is TGTGCCAGCAGTTACGGTCTAGCGGGCTCCTACAATGAGCAGTTCTTC.

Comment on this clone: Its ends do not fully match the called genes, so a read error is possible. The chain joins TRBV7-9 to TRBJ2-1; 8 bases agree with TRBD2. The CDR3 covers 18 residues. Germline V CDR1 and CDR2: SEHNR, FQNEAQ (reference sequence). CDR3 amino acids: CANSFIGSGGRPNNEQFF. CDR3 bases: TGTGCCAACAGCTTCATAGGGAGTGGCGGGAGGCCTAACAATGAGCAGTTCTTC.

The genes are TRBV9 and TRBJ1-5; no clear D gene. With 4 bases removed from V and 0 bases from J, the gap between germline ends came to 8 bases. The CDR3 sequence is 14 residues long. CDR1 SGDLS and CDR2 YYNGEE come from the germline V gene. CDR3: CASSHGYSNQPQHF. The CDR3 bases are TGTGCCAGCAGCCACGGGTATAGCAATCAGCCCCAGCATTTT.

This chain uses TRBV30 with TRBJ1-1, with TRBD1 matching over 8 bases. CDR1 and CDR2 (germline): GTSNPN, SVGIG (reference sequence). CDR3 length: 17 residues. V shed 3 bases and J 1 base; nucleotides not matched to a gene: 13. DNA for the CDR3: TGTGCCTGGAGGGGATTCCCCTCGACAGGGGCGAACACTGAAGCTTTCTTT. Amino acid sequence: CAWRGFPSTGANTEAFF.

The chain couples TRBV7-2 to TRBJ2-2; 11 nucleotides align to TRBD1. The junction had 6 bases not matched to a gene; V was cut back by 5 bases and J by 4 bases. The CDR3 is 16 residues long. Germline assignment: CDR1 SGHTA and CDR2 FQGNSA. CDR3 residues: CASSPKDRGRTGELFF. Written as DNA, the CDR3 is TGTGCCAGCAGCCCCAAGGACAGGGGGCGCACCGGGGAGCTGTTTTTT.

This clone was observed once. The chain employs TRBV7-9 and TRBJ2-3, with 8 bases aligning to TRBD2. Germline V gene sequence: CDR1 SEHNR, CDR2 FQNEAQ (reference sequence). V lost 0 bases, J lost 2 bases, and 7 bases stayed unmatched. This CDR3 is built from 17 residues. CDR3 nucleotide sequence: TGTGCCAGCAGCTTAGCCCGTGGCGGGGGGACCACAGATACGCAGTATTTT. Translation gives CASSLARGGGTTDTQYF.

CDR3 in amino acids: CASTQTSNEVGELFF. The DNA for the CDR3 is TGTGCCAGCACCCAGACTAGCAACGAAGTCGGGGAGCTGTTTTTT. The chain has TRBV7-2 and TRBJ2-2; 7 bases are shared with TRBD2. Germline V gives CDR1 SGHTA, CDR2 FQGNSA. Trimming removed 7 bases from V and 7 bases from J; junction bases left unmatched: 12. CDR3 length: 15 amino acids.